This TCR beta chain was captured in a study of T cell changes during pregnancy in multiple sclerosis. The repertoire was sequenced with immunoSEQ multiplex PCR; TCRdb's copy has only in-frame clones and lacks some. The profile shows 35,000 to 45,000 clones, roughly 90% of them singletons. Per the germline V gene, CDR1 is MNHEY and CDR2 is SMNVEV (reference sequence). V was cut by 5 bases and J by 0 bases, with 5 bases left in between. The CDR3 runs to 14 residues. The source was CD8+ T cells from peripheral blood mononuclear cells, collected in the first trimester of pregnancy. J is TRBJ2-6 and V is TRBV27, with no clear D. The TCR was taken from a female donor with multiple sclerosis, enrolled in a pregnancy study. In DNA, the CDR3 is TGTGCCAGCAGTCCCCTCTCTGGGGCCAACGTCCTGACTTTC. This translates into CASSPLSGANVLTF.